Below are 16 T cell receptor beta chains sequenced from a single sample in a study of radiotherapy plus CTLA-4 blockade in lung cancer. Libraries were prepared by immunoSEQ multiplex PCR; TCRdb keeps only in-frame clonotypes and omits some of them. In the table there are fewer than 140,000 clones, over 65% of which are singletons. Sample: peripheral blood, taken from a patient treated with radiotherapy plus ipilimumab. The source of these receptors is a human donor with non-small cell lung cancer that progressed on radiotherapy plus ipilimumab. Some clones in this sample may be carry-over from other donors' samples.

This chain joins TRBV11-2 and TRBJ1-2; no clear D. This CDR3 is built from 12 residues. Germline values: CDR1 SGHAT, CDR2 FQNNGV. V was pared by 5 bases and J by 6 bases, with 10 bases between. The CDR3 nucleotides read TGTGCCAGCAGCCCCACCCTTAATGGCTACACCTTC. Its translation is CASSPTLNGYTF. Full variable domain (outside the CDR3, taken from reference TRBV11-2 and TRBJ1-2): EAGVAQSPRYKIIEKRQSVAFWCNPISGHATLYWYQQILGQGPKLLIQFQNNGVVDDSQLPKDRFSAERLKGVDSTLKIQPAKLEDSAVYLCASSPTLNGYTFGSGTRLTVV.

This clone appeared a single time. J is TRBJ1-1 and V is TRBV13, with D perhaps TRBD1 (5 bases). The CDR3 is 15 residues long. CDR1 and CDR2 from the germline V gene are PRHDT and FYEKMQ (reference sequence). V dropped 5 bases and J dropped 0 bases, with 13 bases sitting between them. The CDR3 region has the DNA TGTGCCAGCAGCATATGGGACGGCATGAACACTGAAGCTTTCTTT. Amino acids: CASSIWDGMNTEAFF.

The chain combines TRBV5-1 with TRBJ2-5; no firm D call. V gave up 0 bases and J gave up 9 bases, with 15 bases separating them. Per germline, CDR1 SGHRS and CDR2 YFSETQ. The CDR3 totals 14 residues. The CDR3 loop reads CASSLDNPRLAQYF. The CDR3 nucleotides read TGCGCCAGCAGCTTGGACAACCCAAGATTGGCCCAGTACTTC.

This clone was recorded once. The chain employs TRBV7-2 and TRBJ1-2; weak D call: TRBD1 (6 bases). The ends were cut back, 5 bases at V and 0 bases at J, with 13 bases in the middle. Germline V gene sequence: CDR1 SGHTA, CDR2 FQGNSA. The CDR3 spans 15 residues. In DNA form, the CDR3 reads TGTGCCAGCAGCCAGAGAGGGGGGACTAACTATGGCTACACCTTC. Translated, it gives CASSQRGGTNYGYTF.

The chain couples TRBV18 to TRBJ2-3; 7 positions match TRBD1. Per the germline V gene, CDR1 is KGHSH and CDR2 is LQKENI. The CDR3 is 12 amino acids. V was clipped by 6 bases and J by 4 bases; unmatched bases: 1. The CDR3 sequence: CASSDRPDTQYF. The CDR3 coding sequence is TGTGCCAGCTCGGACAGGCCAGATACGCAGTATTTT.

The CDR3 spells CASSEDEIAGYTF. CDR3 bases: TGTGCCAGCAGTGAAGACGAGATCGCTGGCTACACCTTC. V is TRBV6-1 and J is TRBJ1-2; D remains unclear. Per the germline V gene, CDR1 is MNHNS and CDR2 is SASEGT. V was trimmed by 1 base and J by 7 bases, leaving 10 bases between them. The CDR3 is made up of 13 amino acids.

The chain has TRBV5-6 and TRBJ2-3; TRBD2 matches at 10 bases. The CDR3 consists of 17 residues. V lost 1 base to trimming and J lost 4 bases; unmatched junction nucleotides: 9. From germline, CDR1 is SGHDT and CDR2 YYEEEE. The CDR3: CASSLSGGAGLADTQYF. Written as DNA, the CDR3 is TGTGCCAGCAGCTTGAGCGGGGGGGCCGGTTTGGCAGATACGCAGTATTTT.

The V and J genes are TRBV19 and TRBJ2-5; 9 bases map to TRBD1. Germline V gene lookup returns CDR1 LNHDA and CDR2 SQIVND (reference sequence). Trimming took 5 bases from V and 5 from J; bases not matched to a gene: 6. The CDR3 runs to 14 residues. CDR3 nucleotides: TGTGCCAGTAGTCCGGGACAGGGTACGGAGACCCAGTACTTC. It specifies CASSPGQGTETQYF.

The genes are TRBV5-1 and TRBJ2-2; TRBD1 matches at 9 bases. The CDR3 is made up of 14 amino acids. The V gene's germline CDR1 is SGHRS and CDR2 YFSETQ. Trimming removed 5 bases from V and 6 bases from J; junction bases left unmatched: 5. The CDR3, as DNA: TGCGCCAGCAGACTCACAGGGGGCTCCGGGGAGCTGTTTTTT. The encoded protein is CASRLTGGSGELFF.

The J gene is TRBJ2-3, the V gene TRBV7-2; no firm D call. Trimming took 3 bases from V and 2 from J, leaving 3 bases between them. There are 12 residues in the CDR3. Germline assignment: CDR1 SGHTA and CDR2 FQGNSA. CDR3 in amino acids: CASSFYTDTQYF. The CDR3 DNA reads TGTGCCAGCAGCTTTTACACAGATACGCAGTATTTT.

The chain has TRBV4-2 and TRBJ2-3; D not certain. Germline V gene data show CDR1 as LGHNA and CDR2 as YNFKEQ. Trimming removed 0 bases from V and 0 bases from J, with 13 bases in between. This CDR3 contains 17 residues. CDR3 sequence reads: CASSQDLAGRSTDTQYF. CDR3 nucleotide sequence: TGTGCCAGCAGCCAAGATCTGGCCGGCAGAAGCACAGATACGCAGTATTTT.

The V call is TRBV4-1, the J call TRBJ2-7, with 7 bases aligning to TRBD2. J lost 5 bases, V lost 1 base, and 11 bases had no gene match. CDR3 length equals 16 residues. Germline lookup yields CDR1 MGHRA and CDR2 YSYEKL. CDR3 protein: CASSQVLREPSNEQYF. The DNA of the CDR3 is TGCGCCAGCAGCCAAGTCTTGCGGGAGCCCTCGAACGAGCAGTACTTC.

The chain joins TRBV27 to TRBJ1-1; D might be TRBD1 (5 bases). Germline lookup yields CDR1 MNHEY and CDR2 SMNVEV (reference sequence). The V and J ends lost 10 bases and 2 bases respectively, with 20 bases between them. The CDR3 loop spans 15 amino acids. CDR3 sequence (DNA): TGTGCCACCTCAATGGGGGAGGGAAGAAACACTGAAGCTTTCTTT. Its translation: CATSMGEGRNTEAFF.

Note on this clone: The junction departs from the called germline gene at one end, perhaps through a read error. The chain carries TRBV30 and TRBJ2-3; TRBD2 aligns across 8 bases. Germline lookup yields CDR1 GTSNPN and CDR2 SVGIG (reference sequence). The CDR3 is made up of 13 amino acids. The CDR3 bases are TGTGCCTGGACTATTCGCGGGGGGAGTGCTGTGAATTTT. Translated: CAWTIRGGSAVNF. The whole variable domain, remainder taken from reference TRBV30 and TRBJ2-3, is SQTIHQWPATLVQPVGSPLSLECTVEGTSNPNLYWYRQAAGRGLQLLFYSVGIGQISSEVPQNLSASRPQDRQFILSSKKLLLSDSGFYLCAWTIRGGSAVNFGPGTRLTVL.

In regard to this clone: One end of the junction is discordant with germline, which a read error may explain. J is TRBJ2-5 and V is TRBV7-7; TRBD1 is a possible D gene (6 bases). The CDR3 is 14 residues long. CDR1 is SSHAT, CDR2 FNYEAQ, per germline (reference sequence). The CDR3 DNA follows: TGTGCTAGCAGCCCAGGGGTCCATGGAGGGACCCAGTACTTC. As protein: CASSPGVHGGTQYF. Full variable domain (rest looked up from reference TRBV7-7 and TRBJ2-5): GAGVSQSPRYKVTKRGQDVTLRCDPISSHATLYWYQQALGQGPEFLTYFNYEAQPDKSGLPSDRFSAERPEGSISTLTIQRTEQRDSAMYRCASSPGVHGGTQYFGPGTRLLVL.

The chain carries TRBV15 and TRBJ2-5; TRBD1 matches 8 bases. The V segment lost 1 base and the J segment 0 bases; nucleotides outside the gene matches: 4. The germline gives CDR1 LNHNV, CDR2 YYDKDF (reference sequence). This CDR3 region has 16 residues. CDR3 in amino acids: CATSRGTGLNQETQYF. CDR3 in DNA: TGTGCCACCAGCAGAGGGACAGGGTTGAACCAAGAGACCCAGTACTTC.